These T cell receptor beta chains were read from a single sample in a study of shared clonotypes between healthy human individuals. The data were produced by immunoSEQ multiplex PCR, yet TCRdb's version contains in-frame clones alone and is incomplete. The sample lists around 2,000,000 clones, more than 85% occurring once. The material sequenced was naive CD8+ T cells from PBMCs. Source of these receptors: a man between 18 and 29 years old in good health. Some clones in this sample may be carry-over from other donors' samples. Both conserved end residues are part of each CDR3. Each record gives: V gene, J gene, D gene, clone size, CDR3 DNA, CDR3 protein. A D gene is named only where the DNA matches it firmly. Size values are once, few and many counts, or a class for expanded clones, and some rows have none.

v_gene: TRBV15
j_gene: TRBJ2-7
d_gene: .
abundance: .
CDR3nt: TGTGCCACCAGCAGAGGGGCAGGGAGCTCCTACGAGCAGTACTTC
CDR3aa: CATSRGAGSSYEQYF

v_gene: TRBV4-1
j_gene: TRBJ2-1
d_gene: .
abundance: .
CDR3nt: TGCGCCAGCAGCCAAGATCCCAGAGCCCTTGAGCAGTTCTTC
CDR3aa: CASSQDPRALEQFF

v_gene: TRBV7-3
j_gene: TRBJ2-6
d_gene: TRBD1
abundance: .
CDR3nt: TGTGCCAGCAGCAGGGGGCGCAGTGGGGCCAACGTCCTGACTTTC
CDR3aa: CASSRGRSGANVLTF

v_gene: TRBV18
j_gene: TRBJ2-2
d_gene: .
abundance: .
CDR3nt: TGTGCCAGCTCACCACTCGGGGACGGGGAGCTGTTTTTT
CDR3aa: CASSPLGDGELFF

v_gene: TRBV19
j_gene: TRBJ1-1
d_gene: TRBD1
abundance: .
CDR3nt: TGTGCCAGTAGACCCTTACTTGACAGGGGAGGGACTGAAGCTTTCTTT
CDR3aa: CASRPLLDRGGTEAFF

v_gene: TRBV28
j_gene: TRBJ2-5
d_gene: TRBD1
abundance: .
CDR3nt: TGTGCCAGCAGTTTTGTGACAGGGAAAGAGACCCAGTACTTC
CDR3aa: CASSFVTGKETQYF

v_gene: TRBV5-4
j_gene: TRBJ2-1
d_gene: .
abundance: .
CDR3nt: TGTGCCAGCAGCAAGCTAGCCAGGGGGGGGAGTGAGCAGTTCTTC
CDR3aa: CASSKLARGGSEQFF

v_gene: TRBV5-8
j_gene: TRBJ2-7
d_gene: TRBD1
abundance: once
CDR3nt: TGTGCCAGCAGCTTACACAACAGGGGGTTCGAGCAGTACTTC
CDR3aa: CASSLHNRGFEQYF

v_gene: TRBV14
j_gene: TRBJ2-7
d_gene: .
abundance: .
CDR3nt: TGTGCCAGCAGCCGGGGGTGGGGCTACGAGCAGTACTTC
CDR3aa: CASSRGWGYEQYF

v_gene: TRBV10-1
j_gene: TRBJ2-7
d_gene: TRBD1
abundance: .
CDR3nt: TGCGCCAGCACTTGGACAGGGCGTTTCTACGAGCAGTACTTC
CDR3aa: CASTWTGRFYEQYF

v_gene: TRBV12-5
j_gene: TRBJ2-3
d_gene: TRBD2
abundance: once
CDR3nt: TGTGCTAGTGGTTTGTTCGTGCGGGGGAGCACAGATACGCAGTATTTT
CDR3aa: CASGLFVRGSTDTQYF

v_gene: TRBV25-1
j_gene: TRBJ1-1
d_gene: TRBD1
abundance: .
CDR3nt: TGTGCCAGCAGTCCACAGGGGATCGGCACTGAAGCTTTCTTT
CDR3aa: CASSPQGIGTEAFF

v_gene: TRBV11-2
j_gene: TRBJ2-7
d_gene: TRBD2
abundance: .
CDR3nt: TGTGCCAGCAGCTTAGGAGCGGGAACTTACGAGCAGTACTTC
CDR3aa: CASSLGAGTYEQYF

v_gene: TRBV27
j_gene: TRBJ2-1
d_gene: .
abundance: .
CDR3nt: TGTGCCAGCACTCCCGAGGGGCCCAGCTACAATGAGCAGTTCTTC
CDR3aa: CASTPEGPSYNEQFF

v_gene: TRBV5-5
j_gene: TRBJ2-7
d_gene: .
abundance: .
CDR3nt: TGTGCCAGCAGAGCGACGCCCCGGGAGACCCTCTACGAGCAGTACTTC
CDR3aa: CASRATPRETLYEQYF

v_gene: TRBV5-1
j_gene: TRBJ2-1
d_gene: .
abundance: .
CDR3nt: TGCGCCAGCAGCCCCAGGACTAACTACAATGAGCAGTTCTTC
CDR3aa: CASSPRTNYNEQFF

v_gene: TRBV30
j_gene: TRBJ1-2
d_gene: .
abundance: .
CDR3nt: TGTGCCTGGAGTGTGGCAGGGGCAAACTATGGCTACACCTTC
CDR3aa: CAWSVAGANYGYTF

v_gene: TRBV7-3
j_gene: TRBJ2-3
d_gene: .
abundance: .
CDR3nt: TGTGCCAGCAGTCCAGGGGCAGATACGCAGTATTTT
CDR3aa: CASSPGADTQYF

v_gene: TRBV27
j_gene: TRBJ2-1
d_gene: TRBD2
abundance: .
CDR3nt: TGTGCCAGCAGTTCCTTCTTAGCGGGAGGCTACGCGGATGAGCAGTTCTTC
CDR3aa: CASSSFLAGGYADEQFF

v_gene: TRBV7-3
j_gene: TRBJ1-1
d_gene: TRBD1
abundance: .
CDR3nt: TGTGCCAGCAGCTTTTTTCAGGGGGCGGCGGTTATGGACACTGAAGCTTTCTTT
CDR3aa: CASSFFQGAAVMDTEAFF

v_gene: TRBV7-9
j_gene: TRBJ2-1
d_gene: .
abundance: .
CDR3nt: TGTGCCAGCAGCTTAGTGGCGGGCAGGGGGGATGAGCAGTTCTTC
CDR3aa: CASSLVAGRGDEQFF

v_gene: TRBV6-6
j_gene: TRBJ1-3
d_gene: .
abundance: .
CDR3nt: TGTGCCAGCAGTTACTCTGAACGGGGCCCGGGAAACACCATATATTTT
CDR3aa: CASSYSERGPGNTIYF